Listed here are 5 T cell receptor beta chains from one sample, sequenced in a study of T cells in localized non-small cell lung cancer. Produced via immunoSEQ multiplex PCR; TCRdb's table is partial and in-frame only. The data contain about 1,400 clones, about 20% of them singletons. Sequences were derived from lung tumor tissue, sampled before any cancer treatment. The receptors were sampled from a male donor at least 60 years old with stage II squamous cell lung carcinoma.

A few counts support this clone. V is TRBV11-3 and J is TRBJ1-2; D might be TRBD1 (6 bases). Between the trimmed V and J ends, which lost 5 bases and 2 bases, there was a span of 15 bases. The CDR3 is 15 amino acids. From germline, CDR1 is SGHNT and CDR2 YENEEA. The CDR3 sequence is CASSALQGANYGYTF. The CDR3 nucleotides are TGTGCCAGCAGCGCCTTACAGGGAGCCAACTATGGCTACACCTTC.

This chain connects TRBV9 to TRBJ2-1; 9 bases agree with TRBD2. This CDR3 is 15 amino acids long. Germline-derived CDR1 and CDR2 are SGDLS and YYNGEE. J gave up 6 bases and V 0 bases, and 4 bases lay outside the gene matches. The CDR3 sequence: CASSVGLAEVNEQFF. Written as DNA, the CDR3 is TGTGCCAGCAGCGTAGGACTAGCGGAGGTCAATGAGCAGTTCTTC.

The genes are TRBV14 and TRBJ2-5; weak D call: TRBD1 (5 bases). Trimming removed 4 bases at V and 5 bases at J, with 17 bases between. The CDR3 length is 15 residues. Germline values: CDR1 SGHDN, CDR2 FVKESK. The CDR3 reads CASSRFGAGRETQYF. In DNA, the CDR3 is TGTGCCAGCAGCCGGTTTGGGGCAGGCCGTGAGACCCAGTACTTC.

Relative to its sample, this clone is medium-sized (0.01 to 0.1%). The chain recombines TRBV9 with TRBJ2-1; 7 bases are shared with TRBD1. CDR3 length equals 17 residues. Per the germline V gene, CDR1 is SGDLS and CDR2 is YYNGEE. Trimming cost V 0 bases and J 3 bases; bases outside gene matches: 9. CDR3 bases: TGTGCCAGCAGCGTAGAGGGGACGGGACAGTTCTACAATGAGCAGTTCTTC. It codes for CASSVEGTGQFYNEQFF.

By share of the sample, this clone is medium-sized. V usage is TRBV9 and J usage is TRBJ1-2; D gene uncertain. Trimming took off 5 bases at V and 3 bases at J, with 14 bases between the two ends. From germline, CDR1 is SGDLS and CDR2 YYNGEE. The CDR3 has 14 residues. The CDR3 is CASSEGGGDYGYTF. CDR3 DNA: TGTGCCAGCAGTGAGGGTGGCGGGGACTATGGCTACACCTTC. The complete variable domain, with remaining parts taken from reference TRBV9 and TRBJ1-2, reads DSGVTQTPKHLITATGQRVTLRCSPRSGDLSVYWYQQSLDQGLQFLIQYYNGEERAKGNILERFSAQQFPDLHSELNLSSLELGDSALYFCASSEGGGDYGYTFGSGTRLTVV.